Given below is one TCR beta chain in context. Its antigen is undetermined. With 60 Vbeta and 13 Jbeta primers, the PCR was carried out. TCRdb's table, derived via immunoSEQ multiplex PCR, lists solely in-frame clones and lacks some. The sample carries 110,000 or so clones, approximately 83% recorded once. These data are taken from a study of cytomegalovirus exposure and HLA in healthy donors. General observations from the study: Altogether, 150 or so TCR beta chains were recorded as cytomegalovirus-associated. Most TCR beta V segments were productive about 90% or about 30% of the time in an earlier analysis.

CDR3 length: 13 residues. Germline V CDR1 and CDR2: SGHTA, FQGNSA. V was pared by 5 bases and J by 5 bases, with 12 bases between. The receptor comes from a woman between 18 and 29 years old in good health and CMV-seronegative. Sequencing used PBMCs. V gene TRBV7-2 combines with J gene TRBJ1-1, with a possible D match to TRBD1 (6 bases). CDR3 sequence: CASSAGVVTEAFF. Written as DNA, the CDR3 is TGTGCCAGCAGCGCAGGGGTGGTAACTGAAGCTTTCTTT. Full variable domain (remainder filled in from reference TRBV7-2 and TRBJ1-1): GAGVSQSPSNKVTEKGKDVELRCDPISGHTALYWYRQSLGQGLEFLIYFQGNSAPDKSGLPSDRFSAERTGGSVSTLTIQRTQQEDSAVYLCASSAGVVTEAFFGQGTRLTVV.